The 20 T cell receptor beta chains below come from one sample, sequenced in a study of shared clonotypes between healthy human individuals. Repertoires were generated with immunoSEQ multiplex PCR, while TCRdb's copy carries only in-frame clones and drops some. The sample contains approximately 2.5 million clones, over 85% of which appear only once. The sequencing sample was made of naive CD4+ T cells from PBMCs. Subset noted: CD45RA+ positively selected. All receptors come from a man aged 18 to 29 in good health. Some clones in this sample may be carry-over from other donors' samples.

The V and J genes are TRBV5-1 and TRBJ2-7; the match to TRBD2 covers 9 bases. V lost 3 bases to trimming and J lost 2 bases; unmatched junction nucleotides: 12. This CDR3 region has 17 residues. Germline CDR1 SGHRS, CDR2 YFSETQ. CDR3 protein: CASSSRSSGVLTYEQYF. As DNA, the CDR3 is TGCGCCAGCAGCTCAAGATCTAGCGGGGTATTAACCTACGAGCAGTACTTC.

Concerning this clone itself: The sample holds other DNA sequences that translate to the same CDR3. The chain is built from TRBV5-1 and TRBJ1-4; D possibly corresponds to TRBD1 (5 bases). CDR3 size: 15 residues. V shed 4 bases and J shed 3 bases, with 13 bases lying between them. Germline lookup yields CDR1 SGHRS and CDR2 YFSETQ. The CDR3 DNA sequence: TGCGCCAGCAGCCCCGGGACGGGAGCTAATGAAAAACTGTTTTTT. This encodes CASSPGTGANEKLFF.

The chain employs TRBV2 and TRBJ2-2; D is possibly TRBD1 (5 bases). Germline values: CDR1 SNHLY, CDR2 FYNNEI. Trimming stripped 8 bases from V and 6 bases from J, with 13 bases between. The CDR3 has 13 residues. Here the CDR3 reads CASSSQGSGELFF. The CDR3 DNA follows: TGTGCCAGCTCTAGTCAGGGATCCGGGGAGCTGTTTTTT.

V usage is TRBV5-1 and J usage is TRBJ2-7, with a possible D match to TRBD1 (6 bases). V was pared by 2 bases and J by 2 bases, with 11 bases between. The CDR3 consists of 14 residues. CDR1 and CDR2 from the germline V gene are SGHRS and YFSETQ. The CDR3 loop reads CASSLRDTAYEQYF. CDR3 in DNA: TGCGCCAGCAGCTTAAGGGACACTGCCTACGAGCAGTACTTC.

The chain joins TRBV7-2 to TRBJ2-1; D is uncertain. Trimming removed 3 bases at V and 14 bases at J, with 8 bases between. This CDR3 has 10 amino acids. Germline V gives CDR1 SGHTA, CDR2 FQGNSA. The CDR3, as DNA: TGTGCCAGCAGCTTGAGTGACAAGTTCTTC. Its protein product is CASSLSDKFF.

The chain carries TRBV7-2 and TRBJ2-7, with TRBD2 identical over 10 bases. Germline CDR1 SGHTA, CDR2 FQGNSA. V lost 5 bases to trimming and J lost 5 bases; unmatched junction nucleotides: 6. This CDR3 has 14 residues. The CDR3 reads CASSPGTSVDEQYF. Written as DNA, the CDR3 is TGTGCCAGCAGCCCCGGGACTAGCGTGGACGAGCAGTACTTC.

This clone showed up just a few times. V usage is TRBV30 and J usage is TRBJ1-1; possible D gene TRBD1, 5 bases. CDR1 and CDR2 from the germline V gene are GTSNPN and SVGIG (reference sequence). The CDR3 sequence is 12 residues long. CDR3 residues: CALGPQNTEAFF. CDR3 bases: TGTGCTTTGGGACCGCAAAACACTGAAGCTTTCTTT.

This rearrangement joins TRBV18 to TRBJ2-4, with 8 bases aligning to TRBD2. Germline loops: CDR1 KGHSH, CDR2 LQKENI. CDR3 length equals 13 residues. The J segment lost 11 bases and the V segment lost 3 bases, leaving 6 bases of the junction unmatched. CDR3 DNA sequence: TGTGCCAGCTCACCCGTAGCGGGAATGTTTCAGTACTTC. Translation gives CASSPVAGMFQYF.

This chain joins TRBV7-9 and TRBJ1-1; D not certain. Germline values: CDR1 SEHNR, CDR2 FQNEAQ (reference sequence). V was clipped by 2 bases and J by 1 base, with 11 bases between them. CDR3 length equals 15 residues. The CDR3 nucleotides are TGTGCCAGCAGCTTAAGGCGGGAGGCGAACACTGAAGCTTTCTTT. Amino acids: CASSLRREANTEAFF.

CDR3 coding DNA: TGTGCCAGCAATGCAGGGACCCCGAACCCCTACGAGCAGTACTTC. Translation: CASNAGTPNPYEQYF. J is TRBJ2-7 and V is TRBV28, with D perhaps being TRBD1 or TRBD2 (5 bases each). The V gene's germline CDR1 is MDHEN and CDR2 SYDVKM. Between the trimmed V and J ends, which lost 7 bases and 2 bases, there was a span of 18 bases. The CDR3 runs 15 residues.

Of note for this clone: Within the sample, other DNA sequences also encode this same CDR3. This sequence joins TRBV28 and TRBJ2-3; 12 nucleotides match TRBD2. Germline CDR1 is MDHEN and CDR2 is SYDVKM. V lost 5 bases and J lost 0; bases outside the gene matches: 0. This CDR3 has 15 amino acids. The CDR3: CASSGTSGSTDTQYF. The CDR3 DNA is TGTGCCAGCAGTGGGACTAGCGGGAGCACAGATACGCAGTATTTT.

The rearrangement joins TRBV27 to TRBJ2-1; 8 nucleotides align to TRBD2. The germline V gene encodes CDR1 MNHEY and CDR2 SMNVEV (reference sequence). The CDR3 consists of 12 residues. The J segment lost 7 bases and the V segment lost 6 bases, leaving 2 bases of the junction unmatched. The CDR3 region is CASSERENEQFF. The CDR3, as DNA: TGTGCCAGCAGCGAGCGGGAGAATGAGCAGTTCTTC.

As DNA, the CDR3 is TGTGCCAGTACTTTACAGGGATTAGATGGGGCCAACGTCCTGACTTTC. This sequence encodes CASTLQGLDGANVLTF. The chain joins TRBV19 to TRBJ2-6; tentatively, D is TRBD1 (6 bases). Looked up from germline, CDR1 is LNHDA and CDR2 is SQIVND (reference sequence). The CDR3 has 16 residues. Trimming removed 7 bases at V and 3 bases at J, with 16 bases between.

The count of this clone is one. The chain couples TRBV15 to TRBJ2-1; TRBD1 aligns across 9 bases. CDR1 and CDR2 from the germline V gene are LNHNV and YYDKDF (reference sequence). Trimming took 3 bases from V and 7 from J; bases not matched to a gene: 7. The CDR3 covers 15 residues. CDR3 sequence: CATSRKTGGRNEQFF. CDR3 coding DNA: TGTGCCACCAGCAGGAAGACAGGGGGACGGAATGAGCAGTTCTTC.

This clone is a singleton in its sample. J is TRBJ2-7 and V is TRBV6-5, with TRBD2 matching 12 bases. J lost 6 bases, V lost 0 bases, and 3 bases had no gene match. The CDR3 consists of 15 residues. The germline gives CDR1 MNHEY, CDR2 SVGAGI. The CDR3 loop reads CASSYSKLAGGEQYF. The CDR3 DNA sequence: TGTGCCAGCAGTTACTCGAAACTAGCGGGAGGCGAGCAGTACTTC.

V and J are TRBV15 and TRBJ2-2; a weak D match, TRBD1 (5 bases). From germline, CDR1 is LNHNV and CDR2 YYDKDF (reference sequence). V lost 0 bases, J lost 2 bases, and 10 bases lay in between. This CDR3 comprises 16 residues. The CDR3 DNA sequence: TGTGCCACCAGCAGAGATAGGACACTCAACACCGGGGAGCTGTTTTTT. It is translated as CATSRDRTLNTGELFF.

V and J are TRBV6-1 and TRBJ2-7; the match to TRBD2 covers 13 bases. The CDR3 length is 15 residues. Germline CDR1 reads MNHNS; CDR2 reads SASEGT. V lost 5 bases to trimming and J lost 6 bases; unmatched junction nucleotides: 7. The CDR3 sequence is CASSSRTSGSVEQYF. The CDR3, as DNA: TGTGCCAGCAGTTCGCGGACTAGCGGGAGTGTCGAGCAGTACTTC.

The chain couples TRBV10-2 to TRBJ1-1; weak D call: TRBD1 (5 bases). Trimming pared 6 bases from V and 4 bases from J, leaving 15 bases between. The CDR3 is 14 residues long. Germline V gene sequence: CDR1 WSHSY, CDR2 SAAADI. This CDR3 is CASRAGYAGTEAFF. The CDR3 DNA reads TGCGCCAGCAGAGCAGGGTACGCGGGCACTGAAGCTTTCTTT.

The V gene is TRBV6-1, the J gene TRBJ2-1, with 7 bases aligning to TRBD2. CDR3 length: 15 residues. Trimming removed 6 bases from V and 4 bases from J; junction bases left unmatched: 9. Germline CDR1 is MNHNS and CDR2 is SASEGT. In DNA form, the CDR3 reads TGTGCCAGCAGCGCTAGCGGACCTTTATACAATGAGCAGTTCTTC. Its protein is CASSASGPLYNEQFF.

Turning to this clone: The sample carries other DNA sequences with the same CDR3. This rearrangement joins TRBV2 to TRBJ2-7; the D gene could be TRBD1 or TRBD2 (5 bases each). This CDR3 has 14 amino acids. Germline values: CDR1 SNHLY, CDR2 FYNNEI. Trimming pared 3 bases from V and 1 base from J, leaving 10 bases between. This chain's CDR3 is CASSEGRGSYEQYF. The CDR3, as DNA: TGTGCCAGCAGTGAGGGGCGCGGGTCCTACGAGCAGTACTTC.